This TCR beta chain was profiled in a study of CXCR3-negative and CXCR3-positive naive CD8 T cells. About the study: Sequencing yielded approximately 150 million TRB reads, roughly 1.5 +/- 0.3 million per library.

In the case of this clonotype: What it binds is unknown.

Study conclusions and caveats: Naive subsets were similarly diverse, while memory CD8+ repertoires were much less diverse. Naive CXCR3-negative and CXCR3-positive cells had similar TRBV-TRBJ usage; memory differed. Fresh PBMCs went into most assays, and CXCR3 expression partly declined after cryopreservation. TRB CDR3 hydrophobicity was greater in CXCR3-positive naive cells than in CXCR3-negative naive cells.

This CDR3 comprises 15 residues. Germline V gene lookup returns CDR1 SGHVS and CDR2 FNYEAQ. The authors prepared UMI-labeled TRB cDNA libraries by 5' RACE. TCRdb reanalyzed the 5' RACE reads, giving one entry per CDR3 protein sequence and no DNA. This table holds roughly 110,000 distinct CDR3 sequences. V and J are TRBV7-6 and TRBJ2-3; the TRBD1 assignment by TCRdb is unverifiable without DNA. This clonotype was sampled from a human donor in good health. Some clones in this sample may be carry-over from other donors' samples. The sample consisted of naive CXCR3+ CD8+ T cells from blood. Described subset: CD45RO-CCR7+CD27+CD95- naive CD8+ T cells expressing CXCR3 (TNR3+). The CDR3 sequence is CASSLGQTSTDTQYF. The full variable domain, its missing parts supplied by reference TRBV7-6 and TRBJ2-3, is GAGVSQSPRYKVTKRGQDVALRCDPISGHVSLYWYRQALGQGPEFLTYFNYEAQQDKSGLPNDRFSAERPEGSISTLTIQRTEQRDSAMYRCASSLGQTSTDTQYFGPGTRLTVL.